These 15 T cell receptor beta chains came from one sample sequenced in a study of neoadjuvant anti-PD-1 for oral cavity cancer (dated by TCRdb to the early 2020s). The method was the immunoSEQ multiplex PCR assay. In TCRdb, the immuneACCESS table is reduced to in-frame sequences with V and J assigned. These tables do not hold every clone; where another copy was compared, an unresolved V gene accounts for under half, and the others remain unexplained. Here the sample has approximately 42,000 clones; about 77% occur a single time. The top ten hold 4% to 5.5% of the sample. In the paper's terms, the time point label means: after neoadjuvant nivolumab, at surgical resection. The sample consisted of PBMCs, taken after nivolumab (anti-PD-1) treatment. Receptors originate from a person aged 35-79 years with oral cavity squamous cell carcinoma.

This clone was counted once. The rearrangement links TRBV19 to TRBJ1-1; D gene ambiguous. V shed 3 bases and J shed 2 bases, with 13 bases lying between them. Germline V gives CDR1 LNHDA, CDR2 SQIVND (reference sequence). The CDR3 runs 15 residues. CDR3 protein: CASSMAWQRNTEAFF. The CDR3 DNA reads as TGTGCCAGTAGTATGGCGTGGCAGAGAAACACTGAAGCTTTCTTT. Full variable domain (rest looked up from reference TRBV19 and TRBJ1-1): DGGITQSPKYLFRKEGQNVTLSCEQNLNHDAMYWYRQDPGQGLRLIYYSQIVNDFQKGDIAEGYSVSREKKESFPLTVTSAQKNPTAFYLCASSMAWQRNTEAFFGQGTRLTVV.

The chain joins TRBV5-1 to TRBJ1-5; a possible D gene is TRBD1 (5 bases). Germline V CDR1 and CDR2: SGHRS, YFSETQ. CDR3 size: 15 residues. Trimming shortened V by 1 base and J by 3 bases, and 11 bases separated the two germline ends. The CDR3 DNA reads as TGCGCCAGCAGCTTGCGAGGGGCGGACAATCAGCCCCAGCATTTT. Residues: CASSLRGADNQPQHF.

The J gene is TRBJ1-5, the V gene TRBV5-6; 7 bases are a match to TRBD1. The trim removed 3 bases at V and 3 bases at J, leaving 6 bases unmatched. CDR1 SGHDT and CDR2 YYEEEE come from the germline V gene. This CDR3 has 15 amino acids. In DNA, the CDR3 is TGTGCCAGCAGCTGGGGAGGGGGCATCAATCAGCCCCAGCATTTT. Residues: CASSWGGGINQPQHF.

The rearrangement uses TRBV27 and TRBJ2-7; 8 bases are shared with TRBD1. The CDR3 sequence is 16 residues long. The V and J ends lost 4 bases and 3 bases, in that order; junction bases with no gene match: 11. The germline V gene has CDR1 MNHEY and CDR2 SMNVEV (reference sequence). The DNA of the CDR3 is TGTGCCAGCAGTTCCTCCAAACAGGGGGTGTACTACGAGCAGTACTTC. It encodes CASSSSKQGVYYEQYF.

The chain combines TRBV5-1 with TRBJ2-3, with TRBD2 matching 12 bases. J gave up 3 bases and V 4 bases, and 6 bases lay outside the gene matches. Germline CDR1 and CDR2: SGHRS and YFSETQ. This CDR3 spans 16 amino acids. The CDR3 protein is CASSVLAGGETDTQYF. CDR3 in DNA: TGCGCCAGCAGCGTGCTAGCGGGAGGGGAGACAGATACGCAGTATTTT.

The J gene is TRBJ1-4, the V gene TRBV10-3, with 7 bases matching TRBD1. Trimming cost V 6 bases and J 5 bases; bases outside gene matches: 6. The germline V gene has CDR1 ENHRY and CDR2 SYGVKD. The CDR3 length is 14 residues. Here the CDR3 DNA reads TGTGCCATCAGGAAGGACAGGACGAATGAAAAACTGTTTTTT. Encoded protein: CAIRKDRTNEKLFF.

The chain links TRBV5-6 to TRBJ1-1; D is ambiguous. Trimming took off 4 bases at V and 1 base at J, with 8 bases between the two ends. Germline V gene data show CDR1 as SGHDT and CDR2 as YYEEEE. This CDR3 region has 13 residues. CDR3 nucleotides: TGTGCCAGCAGCGGCTGGGCGAACACTGAAGCTTTCTTT. This codes for CASSGWANTEAFF.

V and J are TRBV11-2 and TRBJ2-5; no firm D call. Germline assignment: CDR1 SGHAT and CDR2 FQNNGV. The length of the CDR3 is 15 residues. The V end lost 5 bases, the J end lost 4 bases, and 17 bases lay between the germline ends. The CDR3 DNA sequence: TGTGCCAGCAGCCTATCCTATGGGGATTCAGAGACCCAGTACTTC. The encoded protein is CASSLSYGDSETQYF. Based on the CDR3 plus reference TRBV11-2 and TRBJ2-5, the full variable domain is EAGVAQSPRYKIIEKRQSVAFWCNPISGHATLYWYQQILGQGPKLLIQFQNNGVVDDSQLPKDRFSAERLKGVDSTLKIQPAKLEDSAVYLCASSLSYGDSETQYFGPGTRLLVL.

This rearrangement joins TRBV7-9 to TRBJ2-2; D is perhaps TRBD2 (6 bases). CDR3 length equals 15 residues. Germline V lookup: CDR1 SEHNR, CDR2 FQNEAQ (reference sequence). Trimming removed 3 bases from V and 4 bases from J, with 12 bases in between. CDR3 protein: CASSFGGLTTGELFF. Here the CDR3 DNA reads TGTGCCAGCAGCTTTGGAGGGCTGACCACCGGGGAGCTGTTTTTT.

The V call is TRBV15, the J call TRBJ1-1; D not certain. The germline V gene encodes CDR1 LNHNV and CDR2 YYDKDF (reference sequence). This CDR3 is built from 13 residues. The germline V and J ends were trimmed by 0 bases and 6 bases, with 8 bases remaining between them. The CDR3 loop reads CATSRDAGSEAFF. The CDR3, as DNA: TGTGCCACCAGCAGAGATGCAGGATCTGAAGCTTTCTTT.

The V and J genes are TRBV11-2 and TRBJ1-1; D unclear. Germline V gene sequence: CDR1 SGHAT, CDR2 FQNNGV. V gave up 1 base and J gave up 1 base, with 13 bases separating them. The CDR3 runs 16 residues. CDR3 in amino acids: CASSLGAGASNTEAFF. CDR3 sequence (DNA): TGTGCCAGCAGCTTAGGGGCAGGTGCTTCGAACACTGAAGCTTTCTTT.

V and J are TRBV30 and TRBJ2-2; 10 positions match TRBD1. Germline values: CDR1 GTSNPN, CDR2 SVGIG (reference sequence). The trim removed 5 bases at V and 7 bases at J, leaving 7 bases unmatched. This CDR3 has 14 amino acids. DNA for the CDR3: TGTGCCTGGTCGACAGGGGGCGTAGACGGGGAGCTGTTTTTT. Its translation: CAWSTGGVDGELFF.

This clone was detected only a few times. V is TRBV6-5 and J is TRBJ2-7, with D possibly being TRBD1 (5 bases). Deletions cut 1 base from V and 7 bases from J, with 14 bases between. CDR1 is MNHEY and CDR2 is SVGAGI in the germline V gene. The CDR3 consists of 14 residues. The CDR3 nucleotides are TGTGCCAGCAGTTACTTCTTAGACAGTGGGGAGCAGTACTTC. Translation: CASSYFLDSGEQYF.

The V and J genes are TRBV10-2 and TRBJ1-4; D uncertain. The CDR3 has 14 residues. V lost 8 bases and J lost 1, with 11 bases in between. The germline V gene has CDR1 WSHSY and CDR2 SAAADI. This chain's CDR3 is CASVRRLTNEKLFF. Written as DNA, the CDR3 is TGCGCCAGCGTTCGACGGTTAACTAATGAAAAACTGTTTTTT.

The chain employs TRBV7-2 and TRBJ2-2; the D is unclear. Germline loops: CDR1 SGHTA, CDR2 FQGNSA. Trimming pared 0 bases from V and 4 bases from J, leaving 0 bases between. This CDR3 is 12 amino acids long. The CDR3 loop reads CASSLATGELFF. The CDR3 DNA reads TGTGCCAGCAGCTTAGCCACCGGGGAGCTGTTTTTT.